Listed below are T cell receptor beta chains from one sample, sequenced in a study of early T cells in non-severe SARS-CoV-2 infection. MiXCR, applied by TCRdb to the 5' RACE reads, yields one record per CDR3 protein. Here the sample spans some 45,000 distinct CDR3 sequences, about 4.2% being singletons. The sequencing sample was made of whole blood. The receptors come from an adult who was a healthcare worker with PCR-confirmed SARS-CoV-2 infection or an uninfected control (not recorded which). CDR3s include the opening cysteine and the closing phenylalanine or tryptophan. Fields, in order: CDR3 protein, CDR3 DNA, clone size, J gene, V gene, D gene, CDR3 length. D genes are given only for firm matches. The listing skips clone size in some rows; elsewhere it reads once, few, many or a size class.

CDR3 protein: CASSQGDRYHYGYTF
CDR3 DNA: TGTGCCAGCAGCCAAGGAGACAGATACCACTATGGCTACACCTTC
clone size: many
J gene: TRBJ1-2
V gene: TRBV3-2
D gene: NA
CDR3 length: 15

CDR3 protein: CASSNGLANPYEQYF
CDR3 DNA: TGTGCCAGCAGCAACGGACTAGCCAATCCCTACGAGCAGTACTTC
clone size: few
J gene: TRBJ2-7
V gene: TRBV5-5
D gene: TRBD2
CDR3 length: 15

CDR3 protein: CASSPSSAGRYNEQFF
CDR3 DNA: TGTGCCAGCAGCCCTTCATCGGCAGGGAGGTACAATGAGCAGTTCTTC
clone size: many
J gene: TRBJ2-1
V gene: TRBV7-9
D gene: NA
CDR3 length: 16

CDR3 protein: CSASGRADEQFF
CDR3 DNA: TGCAGTGCTAGCGGGAGGGCCGATGAGCAGTTCTTC
clone size: medium-sized
J gene: TRBJ2-1
V gene: TRBV20-1
D gene: TRBD2
CDR3 length: 12

CDR3 protein: CASSVRQGVRNQPQHF
CDR3 DNA: TGTGCCAGCAGTGTACGACAGGGGGTCCGCAATCAGCCCCAGCATTTT
clone size: many
J gene: TRBJ1-5
V gene: TRBV2
D gene: TRBD1
CDR3 length: 16

CDR3 protein: CASQQGWGTEAFF
CDR3 DNA: TGTGCCAGCCAACAGGGTTGGGGCACTGAAGCTTTCTTT
clone size: many
J gene: TRBJ1-1
V gene: TRBV6-6
D gene: NA
CDR3 length: 13

CDR3 protein: CASGTYLTDTQYF
CDR3 DNA: TGTGCCAGTGGGACATACCTCACAGATACGCAGTATTTT
clone size: many
J gene: TRBJ2-3
V gene: TRBV19
D gene: NA
CDR3 length: 13

CDR3 protein: CASSWGTGGNQPQHF
CDR3 DNA: TGTGCCAGCAGTTGGGGGACAGGGGGCAATCAGCCCCAGCATTTT
clone size: many
J gene: TRBJ1-5
V gene: TRBV12-3/TRBV12-4
D gene: TRBD1
CDR3 length: 15

CDR3 protein: CASSSIPADTQYF
CDR3 DNA: TGTGCCAGCAGCTCCATCCCGGCAGATACGCAGTATTTT
clone size: many
J gene: TRBJ2-3
V gene: TRBV7-9
D gene: NA
CDR3 length: 13

CDR3 protein: CSAIAGADTDTQYF
CDR3 DNA: TGCAGTGCTATAGCGGGGGCCGACACAGATACGCAGTATTTT
clone size: many
J gene: TRBJ2-3
V gene: TRBV20-1
D gene: TRBD2
CDR3 length: 14

CDR3 protein: CASSYSEREGPDEQFF
CDR3 DNA: TGTGCCAGCAGTTACTCGGAGCGGGAGGGCCCGGATGAGCAGTTCTTC
clone size: many
J gene: TRBJ2-1
V gene: TRBV6-2/TRBV6-3
D gene: TRBD2
CDR3 length: 16

CDR3 protein: CASSPENHEQYF
CDR3 DNA: TGTGCCAGCTCACCAGAAAATCACGAGCAGTACTTC
clone size: NA
J gene: TRBJ2-7
V gene: TRBV18
D gene: NA
CDR3 length: 12

CDR3 protein: CASSLTSRETQYF
CDR3 DNA: TGTGCCAGCAGCTTGACTAGTAGAGAGACCCAGTACTTC
clone size: NA
J gene: TRBJ2-5
V gene: TRBV7-3
D gene: NA
CDR3 length: 13

CDR3 protein: CASSPSRGQGSDEQYF
CDR3 DNA: TGTGCCAGCTCTCCCTCCCGTGGGCAGGGGAGTGACGAGCAGTACTTC
clone size: many
J gene: TRBJ2-7
V gene: TRBV18
D gene: NA
CDR3 length: 16

CDR3 protein: CSARLAGGLRGYNEQFF
CDR3 DNA: TGCAGTGCTAGACTAGCGGGAGGACTACGAGGCTACAATGAGCAGTTCTTC
clone size: many
J gene: TRBJ2-1
V gene: TRBV20-1
D gene: TRBD2
CDR3 length: 17

CDR3 protein: CATSPRGLVEQYF
CDR3 DNA: TGTGCCACCTCCCCAAGGGGGTTGGTCGAGCAGTACTTC
clone size: NA
J gene: TRBJ2-7
V gene: TRBV19
D gene: NA
CDR3 length: 13

CDR3 protein: CASRLTGGDSYNEQFF
CDR3 DNA: TGTGCCAGCAGATTAACGGGGGGTGACTCCTACAATGAGCAGTTCTTC
clone size: many
J gene: TRBJ2-1
V gene: TRBV2
D gene: TRBD2
CDR3 length: 16

CDR3 protein: CASSYSASAGVNHEQYF
CDR3 DNA: TGTGCCAGCAGTTACTCGGCGTCGGCGGGAGTTAACCACGAGCAGTACTTC
clone size: many
J gene: TRBJ2-7
V gene: TRBV6-6
D gene: TRBD2
CDR3 length: 17

CDR3 protein: CASRRDREAFF
CDR3 DNA: TGTGCCAGCAGACGGGACCGGGAAGCTTTCTTT
clone size: few
J gene: TRBJ1-1
V gene: TRBV6-5
D gene: NA
CDR3 length: 11

CDR3 protein: CASSWGRGLKDGYTF
CDR3 DNA: TGTGCCAGCAGCTGGGGTAGGGGCCTTAAGGATGGCTACACCTTC
clone size: many
J gene: TRBJ1-2
V gene: TRBV7-2
D gene: NA
CDR3 length: 15

CDR3 protein: CSAPLPDSGGHPYEQYF
CDR3 DNA: TGCAGTGCCCCCCTTCCTGATAGCGGGGGGCATCCCTACGAGCAGTACTTC
clone size: many
J gene: TRBJ2-7
V gene: TRBV20-1
D gene: TRBD2
CDR3 length: 17

CDR3 protein: CASSLAPLFGELFF
CDR3 DNA: TGTGCCAGCAGCTTAGCCCCACTTTTCGGGGAGCTGTTTTTT
clone size: many
J gene: TRBJ2-2
V gene: TRBV7-3
D gene: NA
CDR3 length: 14

CDR3 protein: CASSLVQDTQYF
CDR3 DNA: TGTGCCAGCAGCTTAGTCCAAGATACGCAGTATTTT
clone size: many
J gene: TRBJ2-3
V gene: TRBV13
D gene: NA
CDR3 length: 12

CDR3 protein: CASSLQGADYGYTF
CDR3 DNA: TGTGCCAGCTCCCTACAAGGGGCGGACTATGGCTACACCTTC
clone size: NA
J gene: TRBJ1-2
V gene: TRBV2
D gene: NA
CDR3 length: 14

CDR3 protein: CASSLSGLHTEAFF
CDR3 DNA: TGCGCCAGCAGCTTGTCAGGGTTGCACACTGAAGCTTTCTTT
clone size: many
J gene: TRBJ1-1
V gene: TRBV5-1
D gene: NA
CDR3 length: 14

CDR3 protein: CSVGTENTGELFF
CDR3 DNA: TGCAGCGTTGGTACTGAAAACACCGGGGAGCTGTTTTTT
clone size: many
J gene: TRBJ2-2
V gene: TRBV29-1
D gene: NA
CDR3 length: 13

CDR3 protein: CASSLGSRLQYF
CDR3 DNA: TGTGCCAGCAGTTTGGGGTCCAGACTGCAGTACTTC
clone size: many
J gene: TRBJ2-7
V gene: TRBV28
D gene: NA
CDR3 length: 12

CDR3 protein: CASSRGRAYGYTF
CDR3 DNA: TGTGCCAGCAGCCGGGGACGGGCCTATGGCTACACCTTC
clone size: many
J gene: TRBJ1-2
V gene: TRBV6-5
D gene: NA
CDR3 length: 13

CDR3 protein: CASSTDSYEQYF
CDR3 DNA: TGTGCCAGCAGTACAGATTCCTACGAGCAGTACTTC
clone size: many
J gene: TRBJ2-7
V gene: TRBV9
D gene: NA
CDR3 length: 12

CDR3 protein: CADAPLTRGDQPQHF
CDR3 DNA: TGTGCCGACGCCCCTCTTACAAGGGGGGATCAGCCCCAGCATTTT
clone size: many
J gene: TRBJ1-5
V gene: TRBV25-1
D gene: NA
CDR3 length: 15

CDR3 protein: CASSRAGADGYTF
CDR3 DNA: TGCGCCAGCAGTCGGGCAGGCGCTGATGGCTACACCTTC
clone size: many
J gene: TRBJ1-2
V gene: TRBV5-1
D gene: NA
CDR3 length: 13

CDR3 protein: CASASGGYSYEQYF
CDR3 DNA: TGTGCCAGTGCTAGCGGGGGATACTCCTACGAGCAGTACTTC
clone size: NA
J gene: TRBJ2-7
V gene: TRBV19
D gene: TRBD2
CDR3 length: 14

CDR3 protein: CASSLDSSSEAFF
CDR3 DNA: TGTGCCAGCAGCCTCGACAGTAGCAGTGAAGCTTTCTTT
clone size: many
J gene: TRBJ1-1
V gene: TRBV3-1
D gene: NA
CDR3 length: 13

CDR3 protein: CASRERQETQYF
CDR3 DNA: TGCGCCAGCAGAGAGCGGCAAGAGACCCAGTACTTC
clone size: many
J gene: TRBJ2-5
V gene: TRBV10-2
D gene: NA
CDR3 length: 12

CDR3 protein: CASRRKQGIANYGYTF
CDR3 DNA: TGTGCCAGCAGACGAAAACAGGGGATAGCTAACTATGGCTACACCTTC
clone size: many
J gene: TRBJ1-2
V gene: TRBV6-5
D gene: TRBD1
CDR3 length: 16

CDR3 protein: CASSPGLNPEAFF
CDR3 DNA: TGCGCCAGCAGCCCTGGCTTAAACCCTGAAGCTTTCTTT
clone size: many
J gene: TRBJ1-1
V gene: TRBV5-1
D gene: NA
CDR3 length: 13

CDR3 protein: CSEGQGTDTQYF
CDR3 DNA: TGCAGCGAAGGACAGGGGACAGATACGCAGTATTTT
clone size: few
J gene: TRBJ2-3
V gene: TRBV29-1
D gene: TRBD1
CDR3 length: 12

CDR3 protein: CASSPGDSSYNEQFF
CDR3 DNA: TGTGCCAGCAGCCCAGGGGACAGCTCCTACAATGAGCAGTTCTTC
clone size: many
J gene: TRBJ2-1
V gene: TRBV5-8
D gene: TRBD1
CDR3 length: 15

CDR3 protein: CASSGLGRGTYNEQFF
CDR3 DNA: TGTGCCAGTAGCGGGTTGGGGCGGGGGACATACAATGAGCAGTTCTTC
clone size: many
J gene: TRBJ2-1
V gene: TRBV19
D gene: NA
CDR3 length: 16

CDR3 protein: CASSFEGVLNSPLHF
CDR3 DNA: TGCGCCAGCAGCTTTGAGGGGGTTCTTAATTCACCCCTCCACTTT
clone size: many
J gene: TRBJ1-6
V gene: TRBV5-1
D gene: NA
CDR3 length: 15

CDR3 protein: CASTGDRGYGTDTQYF
CDR3 DNA: TGTGCCAGCACCGGGGACAGGGGATACGGCACAGATACGCAGTATTTT
clone size: few
J gene: TRBJ2-3
V gene: TRBV2
D gene: TRBD1
CDR3 length: 16

CDR3 protein: CASSPREGNTEAFF
CDR3 DNA: TGTGCCAGCAGCCCCCGAGAGGGGAACACTGAAGCTTTCTTT
clone size: many
J gene: TRBJ1-1
V gene: TRBV3-1
D gene: NA
CDR3 length: 14

CDR3 protein: CAISEVNTGQETQYF
CDR3 DNA: TGTGCCATCAGTGAGGTAAACACAGGACAAGAGACCCAGTACTTC
clone size: NA
J gene: TRBJ2-5
V gene: TRBV10-3
D gene: NA
CDR3 length: 15

CDR3 protein: CASTLGEPPYEQYF
CDR3 DNA: TGTGCCAGTACACTAGGGGAACCACCCTACGAGCAGTACTTC
clone size: few
J gene: TRBJ2-7
V gene: TRBV19
D gene: NA
CDR3 length: 14

CDR3 protein: CASKAGFQYSLPTNTEAFF
CDR3 DNA: TGTGCTTCCAAAGCAGGGTTCCAATACTCCCTTCCTACGAACACTGAAGCTTTCTTT
clone size: many
J gene: TRBJ1-1
V gene: TRBV30
D gene: NA
CDR3 length: 19

CDR3 protein: CSARDPTGADTQYF
CDR3 DNA: TGCAGTGCTAGAGATCCTACAGGGGCAGATACGCAGTATTTT
clone size: many
J gene: TRBJ2-3
V gene: TRBV20-1
D gene: TRBD1
CDR3 length: 14

CDR3 protein: CASSGQNYGYTF
CDR3 DNA: TGTGCCAGCAGTGGGCAGAACTATGGCTACACCTTC
clone size: many
J gene: TRBJ1-2
V gene: TRBV12-3/TRBV12-4
D gene: NA
CDR3 length: 12

CDR3 protein: CASTSGEMNTEAFF
CDR3 DNA: TGCGCCAGCACCTCAGGAGAAATGAACACTGAAGCTTTCTTT
clone size: many
J gene: TRBJ1-1
V gene: TRBV5-1
D gene: NA
CDR3 length: 14

CDR3 protein: CSAVPSGIGETQYF
CDR3 DNA: TGCAGTGCTGTTCCTAGCGGGATTGGGGAGACCCAGTACTTC
clone size: many
J gene: TRBJ2-5
V gene: TRBV20-1
D gene: TRBD2
CDR3 length: 14

CDR3 protein: CATSADNYGYTF
CDR3 DNA: TGTGCCACCAGTGCCGATAACTATGGCTACACCTTC
clone size: many
J gene: TRBJ1-2
V gene: TRBV24-1
D gene: NA
CDR3 length: 12

CDR3 protein: CSARDTSAISYEQYF
CDR3 DNA: TGCAGTGCTAGAGATACTAGCGCTATCTCCTACGAGCAGTACTTC
clone size: many
J gene: TRBJ2-7
V gene: TRBV20-1
D gene: TRBD2
CDR3 length: 15

CDR3 protein: CASSRKSPGQGADEQFF
CDR3 DNA: TGCGCCAGCAGCCGAAAGAGTCCCGGACAGGGGGCCGATGAGCAGTTCTTC
clone size: many
J gene: TRBJ2-1
V gene: TRBV5-1
D gene: TRBD1
CDR3 length: 17